This is a list of T cell receptor beta chains from one sample in a study of spatial heterogeneity in lung cancer. TCRdb re-called the 5' RACE reads through MiXCR, storing one row per CDR3 protein. This table has roughly 12,000 distinct CDR3 sequences, roughly an eighth appearing once. Sequenced material: PBMCs, taken at surgery. The receptors were gathered from a female donor with early-stage non-small cell lung cancer. The CDR3 runs from the conserved cysteine through the conserved F or W.

j_call,v_call,cdr3_aa
TRBJ2-1,TRBV7-2,CASSPRGPSPNEQFF
TRBJ1-2,TRBV29-1,CSVDSGAGYTF
TRBJ2-3,TRBV5-1,CASTAGATDTQYF
TRBJ1-1,TRBV5-1,CASSLYIQAGGTEAFF
TRBJ1-3,TRBV2,CASSVEGSGNTIYF
TRBJ1-1,TRBV18,CASSPRSGGDTEAFF
TRBJ2-5,TRBV29-1,CSVEDLARETQYF
TRBJ2-1,TRBV11-2,CASSTYRDRGLNEQFF
TRBJ1-5,TRBV4-2,CASSQDLRGGQPQHF
TRBJ2-3,TRBV10-2,CASSDGRSADTQYF
TRBJ2-1,TRBV29-1,CSVPDSGAKYNEQFF
TRBJ2-3,TRBV4-2,CASSRADTQYF
TRBJ2-6,TRBV7-9,CASSLRFSTGESSGANVLTF
TRBJ2-7,TRBV4-1,CASSPGGGAVEQYF
TRBJ2-7,TRBV5-1,CASTRDRAHEQYF
TRBJ2-1,TRBV27,CASSSHTSGLRDEQFF
TRBJ2-1,TRBV7-9,CASSFQREGSEQFF
TRBJ1-1,TRBV29-1,CSVRVDGTEAFF
TRBJ2-7,TRBV19,CASRGASGSHEQYF
TRBJ2-2,TRBV10-3,CAINSANTGELFF
TRBJ2-7,TRBV10-3,CAISGTSGSYEQYF
TRBJ1-3,TRBV4-3,CASSQELGSPGNTIYF
TRBJ2-5,TRBV29-1,CSVGTGYGETQYF
TRBJ2-5,TRBV7-2,CASSLVGGEGGTQYF
TRBJ1-1,TRBV5-1,CASSTTGAGDTEAFF
TRBJ1-5,TRBV2,CASSGTGGGQPQHF
TRBJ1-6,TRBV20-1,CSARGAVDSPLHF
TRBJ1-1,TRBV5-1,CASSLEGEAFF
TRBJ2-7,TRBV29-1,CSVRRTGDYEQYF
TRBJ2-1,TRBV6-5,CASTPGSPYNEQFF
TRBJ2-7,TRBV18,CASSPYRVGSYEQYF
TRBJ2-3,TRBV29-1,CSVSTTSGKGDTQYF
TRBJ1-2,TRBV6-1,CASLSNRDSDGYTF
TRBJ2-5,TRBV3-1,CASHRDREGQETQYF
TRBJ2-1,TRBV7-9,CASSDHGTGNSNEQFF
TRBJ2-2,TRBV29-1,CSVQGSGELFF
TRBJ1-1,TRBV6-5,CASSYGGFTEAFF
TRBJ2-7,TRBV10-3,CAISGRDEQYF
TRBJ1-1,TRBV5-1,CASSLLASGGTEAFF
TRBJ1-1,TRBV4-3,CASSQAWGTEAFF
TRBJ2-5,TRBV7-2,CASSRGVQETQYF
TRBJ1-1,TRBV3-1,CASSQTGRALNTEVFF
TRBJ2-7,TRBV6-5,CASSYSGGWEQYF
TRBJ2-1,TRBV4-1,CASSPASGGPSQYNEQFF
TRBJ2-5,TRBV5-4,CASSPGGVQETQYF
TRBJ2-1,TRBV20-1,CSARGKAGEKNEQFF
TRBJ2-1,TRBV19,CASSMTSGVYNEQFF
TRBJ1-6,TRBV7-2,CASSFSGSTSPLHF